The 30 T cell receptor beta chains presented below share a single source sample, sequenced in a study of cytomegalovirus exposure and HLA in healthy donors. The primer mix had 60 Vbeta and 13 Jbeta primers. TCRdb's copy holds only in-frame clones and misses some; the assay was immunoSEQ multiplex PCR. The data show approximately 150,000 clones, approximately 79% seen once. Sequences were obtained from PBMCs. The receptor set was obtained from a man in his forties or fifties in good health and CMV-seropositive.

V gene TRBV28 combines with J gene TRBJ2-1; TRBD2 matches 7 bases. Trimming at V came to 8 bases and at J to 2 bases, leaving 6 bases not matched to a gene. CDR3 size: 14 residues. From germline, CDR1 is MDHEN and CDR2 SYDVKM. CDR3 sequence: CASQGTIPYNEQFF. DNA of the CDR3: TGTGCCAGCCAAGGGACTATTCCCTACAATGAGCAGTTCTTC.

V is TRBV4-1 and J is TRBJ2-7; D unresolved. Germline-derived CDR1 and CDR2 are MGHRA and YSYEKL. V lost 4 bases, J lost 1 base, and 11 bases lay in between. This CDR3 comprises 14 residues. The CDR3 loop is CASSRRQSSYEQYF. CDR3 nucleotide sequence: TGCGCCAGCAGCCGCCGACAAAGTTCCTACGAGCAGTACTTC.

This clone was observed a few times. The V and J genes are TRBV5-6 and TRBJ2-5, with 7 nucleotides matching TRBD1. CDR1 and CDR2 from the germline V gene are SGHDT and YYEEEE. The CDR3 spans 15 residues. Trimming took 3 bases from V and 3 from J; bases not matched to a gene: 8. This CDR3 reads CASSSNHRGEETQYF. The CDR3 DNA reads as TGTGCCAGCAGCTCCAACCACAGGGGCGAAGAGACCCAGTACTTC. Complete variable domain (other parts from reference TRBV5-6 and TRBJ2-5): DAGVTQSPTHLIKTRGQQVTLRCSPKSGHDTVSWYQQALGQGPQFIFQYYEEEERQRGNFPDRFSGHQFPNYSSELNVNALLLGDSALYLCASSSNHRGEETQYFGPGTRLLVL.

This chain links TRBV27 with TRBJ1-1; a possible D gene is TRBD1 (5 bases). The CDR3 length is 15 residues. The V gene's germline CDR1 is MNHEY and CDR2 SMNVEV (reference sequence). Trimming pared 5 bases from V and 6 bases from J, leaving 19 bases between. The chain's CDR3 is CASSPRGTVRAEAFF. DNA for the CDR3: TGTGCCAGCAGTCCCCGGGGGACGGTTAGGGCTGAAGCTTTCTTT.

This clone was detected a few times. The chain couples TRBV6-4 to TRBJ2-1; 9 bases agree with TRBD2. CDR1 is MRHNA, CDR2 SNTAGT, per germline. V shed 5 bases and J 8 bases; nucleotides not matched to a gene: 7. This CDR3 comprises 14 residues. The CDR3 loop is CASSSSGISHEQFF. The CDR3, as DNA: TGTGCCAGCAGTTCTAGCGGGATAAGCCATGAGCAGTTCTTC.

The CDR3 DNA is TGTGCCAGCAGCTTGGCCGGGACTAGCGGACCCTACGAGCAGTACTTC. It specifies CASSLAGTSGPYEQYF. The J gene is TRBJ2-7, the V gene TRBV5-4; 11 bases fit TRBD2. The germline CDR1 and CDR2 sequences are SGHNT and YYREEE (reference sequence). Trimming cost V 0 bases and J 2 bases; bases outside gene matches: 4. This CDR3 spans 16 amino acids.

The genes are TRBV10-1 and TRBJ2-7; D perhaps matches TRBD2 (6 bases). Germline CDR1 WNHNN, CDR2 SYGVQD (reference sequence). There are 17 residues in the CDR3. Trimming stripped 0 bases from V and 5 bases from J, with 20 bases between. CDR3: CASSESIGGTIDHEQYF. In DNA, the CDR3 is TGCGCCAGCAGTGAGTCGATAGGCGGGACCATCGATCACGAGCAGTACTTC.

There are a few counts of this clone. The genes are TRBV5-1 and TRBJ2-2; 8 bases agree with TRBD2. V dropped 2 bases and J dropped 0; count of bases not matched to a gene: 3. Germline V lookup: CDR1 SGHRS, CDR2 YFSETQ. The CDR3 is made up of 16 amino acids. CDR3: CASSFFSGTNTGELFF. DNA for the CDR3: TGCGCCAGCAGCTTCTTTAGCGGGACGAACACCGGGGAGCTGTTTTTT.

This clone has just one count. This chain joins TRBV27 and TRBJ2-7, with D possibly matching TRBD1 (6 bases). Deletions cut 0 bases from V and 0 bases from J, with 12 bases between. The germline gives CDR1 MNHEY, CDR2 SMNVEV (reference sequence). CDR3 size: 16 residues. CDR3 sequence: CASSLSRQVGSYEQYF. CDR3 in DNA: TGTGCCAGCAGTTTATCCCGACAGGTGGGCTCCTACGAGCAGTACTTC.

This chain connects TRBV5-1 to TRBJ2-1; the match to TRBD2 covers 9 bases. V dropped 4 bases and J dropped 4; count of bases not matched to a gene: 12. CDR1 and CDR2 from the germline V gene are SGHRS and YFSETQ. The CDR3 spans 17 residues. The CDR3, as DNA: TGCGCCAGCAGCCCCCCGGCTAGCGGGATTGTATACAATGAGCAGTTCTTC. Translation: CASSPPASGIVYNEQFF.

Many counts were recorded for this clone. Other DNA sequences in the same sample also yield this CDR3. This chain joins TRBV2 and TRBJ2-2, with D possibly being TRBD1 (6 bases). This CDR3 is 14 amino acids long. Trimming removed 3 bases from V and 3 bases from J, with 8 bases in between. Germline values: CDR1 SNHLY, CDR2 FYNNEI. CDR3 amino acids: CASSENRDTGELFF. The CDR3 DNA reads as TGTGCCAGCAGTGAGAACAGGGACACCGGGGAGCTGTTTTTT.

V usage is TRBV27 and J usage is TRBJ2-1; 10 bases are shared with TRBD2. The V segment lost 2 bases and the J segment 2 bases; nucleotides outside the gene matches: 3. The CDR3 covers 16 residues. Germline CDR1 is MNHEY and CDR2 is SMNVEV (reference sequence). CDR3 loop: CASSLTGLATYNEQFF. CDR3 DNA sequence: TGTGCCAGCAGTTTAACGGGACTAGCGACCTACAATGAGCAGTTCTTC.

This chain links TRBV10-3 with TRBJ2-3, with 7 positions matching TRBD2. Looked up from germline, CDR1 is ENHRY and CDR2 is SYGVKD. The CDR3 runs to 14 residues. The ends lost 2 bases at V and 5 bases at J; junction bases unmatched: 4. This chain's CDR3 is CAISEAREGDTQYF. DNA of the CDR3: TGTGCCATCAGTGAGGCCAGGGAGGGAGATACGCAGTATTTT.

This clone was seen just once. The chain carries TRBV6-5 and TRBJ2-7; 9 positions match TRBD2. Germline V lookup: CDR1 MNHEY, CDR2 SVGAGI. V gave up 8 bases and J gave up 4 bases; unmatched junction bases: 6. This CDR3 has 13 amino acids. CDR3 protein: CASRRLAVYEQYF. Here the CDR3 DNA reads TGTGCCAGCCGCCGACTAGCGGTGTACGAGCAGTACTTC.

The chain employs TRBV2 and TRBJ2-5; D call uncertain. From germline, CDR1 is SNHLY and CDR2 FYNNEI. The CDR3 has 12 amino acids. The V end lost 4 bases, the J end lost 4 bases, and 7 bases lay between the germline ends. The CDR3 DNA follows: TGTGCCAGCAGTGGGTTGAGAGAGACCCAGTACTTC. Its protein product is CASSGLRETQYF.

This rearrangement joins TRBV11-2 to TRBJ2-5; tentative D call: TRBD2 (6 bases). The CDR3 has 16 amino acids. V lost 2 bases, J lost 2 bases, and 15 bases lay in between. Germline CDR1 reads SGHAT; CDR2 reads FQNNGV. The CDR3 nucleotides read TGTGCCAGCAGCTTATTCGGCGGGGCCGATCAAGAGACCCAGTACTTC. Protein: CASSLFGGADQETQYF.

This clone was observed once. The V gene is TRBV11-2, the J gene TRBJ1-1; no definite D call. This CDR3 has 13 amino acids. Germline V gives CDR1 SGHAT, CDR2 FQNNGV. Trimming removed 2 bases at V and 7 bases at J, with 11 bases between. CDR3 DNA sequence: TGTGCCAGCAGCTTACTATTCACCGATGAAGCTTTCTTT. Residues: CASSLLFTDEAFF.

The CDR3 spells CASSTPGQGAYGYTF. The CDR3 DNA reads TGTGCCAGTAGTACCCCGGGACAGGGGGCCTATGGCTACACCTTC. The chain uses TRBV19 and TRBJ1-2; TRBD1 matches 12 bases. After removal of 4 bases from V and 4 bases from J, the junction contained 4 bases not matched to a gene. The CDR3 spans 15 residues. The germline gives CDR1 LNHDA, CDR2 SQIVND (reference sequence).

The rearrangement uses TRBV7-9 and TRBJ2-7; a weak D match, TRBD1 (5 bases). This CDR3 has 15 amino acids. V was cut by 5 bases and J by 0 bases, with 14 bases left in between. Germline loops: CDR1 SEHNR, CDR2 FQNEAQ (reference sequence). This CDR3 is CASSPDRMSSYEQYF. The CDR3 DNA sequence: TGTGCCAGCAGCCCAGACAGAATGAGCTCCTACGAGCAGTACTTC.

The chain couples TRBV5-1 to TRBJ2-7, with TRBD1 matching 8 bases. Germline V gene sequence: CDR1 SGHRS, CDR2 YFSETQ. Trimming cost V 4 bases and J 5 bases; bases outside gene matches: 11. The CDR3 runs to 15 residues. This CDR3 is CASSKEGQGADEQYF. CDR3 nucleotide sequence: TGCGCCAGCAGCAAGGAGGGCCAGGGGGCCGACGAGCAGTACTTC.

The CDR3, as DNA: TGTGCCAGTAGTAAAGACAGGAATCAGCCCCAGCATTTT. This gives the protein CASSKDRNQPQHF. J is TRBJ1-5 and V is TRBV19; D is perhaps TRBD1 (6 bases). The CDR3 is made up of 13 amino acids. The V gene lost 4 bases and the J gene lost 4 bases, with 8 bases spanning the gap. Looked up from germline, CDR1 is LNHDA and CDR2 is SQIVND (reference sequence).

The CDR3 sequence: CASSGRTGWDGYTF. The CDR3 DNA follows: TGTGCCAGCAGTGGCCGGACAGGGTGGGATGGCTACACCTTC. This chain uses TRBV2 with TRBJ1-2, with 8 bases lining up with TRBD1. The CDR3 runs 14 residues. The V segment lost 4 bases and the J segment 6 bases; nucleotides outside the gene matches: 7. From germline, CDR1 is SNHLY and CDR2 FYNNEI.

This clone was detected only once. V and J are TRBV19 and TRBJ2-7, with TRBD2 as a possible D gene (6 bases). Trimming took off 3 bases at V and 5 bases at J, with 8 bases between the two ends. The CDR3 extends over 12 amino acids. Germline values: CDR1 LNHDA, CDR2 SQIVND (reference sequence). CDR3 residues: CASSIGGNEQYF. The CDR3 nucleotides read TGTGCCAGTAGTATCGGAGGGAACGAGCAGTACTTC.

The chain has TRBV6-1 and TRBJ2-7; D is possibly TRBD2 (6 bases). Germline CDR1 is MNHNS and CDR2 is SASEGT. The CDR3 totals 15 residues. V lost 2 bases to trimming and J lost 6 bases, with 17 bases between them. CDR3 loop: CASSENIWGAGEQYF. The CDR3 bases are TGTGCCAGCAGTGAAAATATCTGGGGAGCGGGCGAGCAGTACTTC.

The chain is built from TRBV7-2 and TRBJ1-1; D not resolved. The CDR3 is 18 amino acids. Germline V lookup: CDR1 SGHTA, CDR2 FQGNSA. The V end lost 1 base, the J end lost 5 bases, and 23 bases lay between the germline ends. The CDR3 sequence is CASSLEFMGSPGRTEAFF. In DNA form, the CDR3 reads TGTGCCAGCAGCTTAGAATTTATGGGGAGCCCGGGCCGGACTGAAGCTTTCTTT.

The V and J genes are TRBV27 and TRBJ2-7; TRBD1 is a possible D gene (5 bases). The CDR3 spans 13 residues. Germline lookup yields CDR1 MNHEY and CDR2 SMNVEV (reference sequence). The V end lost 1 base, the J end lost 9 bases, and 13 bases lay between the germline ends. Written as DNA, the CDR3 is TGTGCCAGCAGTTTATGGGGCATTAACGGGCAGTACTTC. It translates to CASSLWGINGQYF.

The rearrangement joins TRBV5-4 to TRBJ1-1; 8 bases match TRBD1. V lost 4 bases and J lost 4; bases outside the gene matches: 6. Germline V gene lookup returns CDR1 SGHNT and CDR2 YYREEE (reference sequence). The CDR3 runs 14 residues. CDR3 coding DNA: TGTGCCAGCAGCCGAATACAGGGGGGCACTGAAGCTTTCTTT. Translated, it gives CASSRIQGGTEAFF.

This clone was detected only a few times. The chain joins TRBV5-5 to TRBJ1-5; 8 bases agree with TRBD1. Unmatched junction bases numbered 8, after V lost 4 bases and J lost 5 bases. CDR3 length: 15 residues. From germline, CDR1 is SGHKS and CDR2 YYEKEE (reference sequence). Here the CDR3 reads CASSKWTGFDQPQHF. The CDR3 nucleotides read TGTGCCAGCAGCAAATGGACAGGGTTTGATCAGCCCCAGCATTTT.

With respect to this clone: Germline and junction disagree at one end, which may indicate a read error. CDR3 residues: CASSIGLARNEQFF. DNA of the CDR3: TGTGCTAGCAGCATAGGACTAGCGAGAAATGAGCAGTTCTTC. This chain connects TRBV7-7 to TRBJ2-1; TRBD2 matches at 9 bases. The CDR3 sequence is 14 residues long. The V gene's germline CDR1 is SSHAT and CDR2 FNYEAQ (reference sequence).

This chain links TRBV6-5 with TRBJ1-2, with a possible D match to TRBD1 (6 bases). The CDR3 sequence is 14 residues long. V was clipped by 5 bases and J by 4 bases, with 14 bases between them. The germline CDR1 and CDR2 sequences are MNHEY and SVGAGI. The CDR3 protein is CASSRGEGVYGYTF. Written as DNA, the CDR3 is TGTGCCAGCAGTCGGGGGGAGGGGGTCTATGGCTACACCTTC.